This T cell receptor beta chain originates from a study of somatic mutations in cytotoxic T cells in rheumatoid arthritis listed by TCRdb under 2017. Some background on the complete study: Before any treatment started and right after they were diagnosed, patients gave peripheral blood samples (about 30 ml EDTA). A FACSAria II or Sony SH800 was used to flow-sort some V beta antibody-stained T-cell populations at nearly 100% purity, and TCRB sequencing was also done on sorted V beta1+ cells. The study asked whether expanded CD8+ T-cell clones in newly diagnosed, untreated rheumatoid arthritis carry somatic mutations, and used TCRB deep sequencing to characterize clonality. TCRB deep sequencing covered roughly 60 patients with rheumatoid arthritis along with about 20 healthy controls. The median ages of the patient and control groups were essentially identical. What the research found in general, with its limitations: In about an eighth of the roughly 65 patients, more than 20% of CD8+ cells belonged to the largest CD8+ clone, while several identical CD8+ TCRB sequences were shared between blood and synovial fluid. An increase of CD8+ clonality with age was seen in patients (Spearman r ≈ 0.46) but not in healthy controls. The finding that TRBV07 was slightly underrepresented in patients was left unadjusted for multiple comparisons. It was unknown which antigens the expanded CD8+ clones targeted, and their absence from virus-specific databases did not exclude viral specificity. CD8+ T-cell clonality did not differ significantly between rheumatoid arthritis patients and age-matched healthy controls.

From cysteine to phenylalanine, the CDR3 is 13 amino acids long. Kept here is only the CDR3 DNA, which spans 39 bases and is read in frame from base 1. CDR1 and CDR2, per the germline V gene, are SGHTA and FQGNSA. V is clipped by 2 bases and J by 2 bases, and the sequence between their germline boundaries is 4 bases long. On an AutoMACS, CD4+ and CD8+ cells were isolated via positive magnetic bead selection, and their purity was verified by flow cytometry. A TCR V beta antibody panel was used in flow cytometry to screen first for clonal expansions, which were then characterized by TCRB deep sequencing of sorted CD8+ fractions. Isolation of peripheral blood mononuclear cells was done through Ficoll-Paque PLUS density gradient separation. Nucleospin Tissue or Tissue XS kits were used to extract DNA from CD4-enriched, CD8-enriched or PBMC samples, and a Qubit 2.0 fluorometer was used for quantification.

In regard to this clone: No antigen is known for it. Qualities for individual bases were not recorded, and no much larger clone is one base off.

The immunoSEQ assay was applied to genomic DNA for TCRB CDR3 sequencing. The study's processing was this. Only a few patient CD8+ clones larger than 1% matched published virus-specific TCRB sequences when compared against them. Only productive TCRB rearrangements were included in the analyses. Clonality was calculated as a Shannon entropy-based productive clonality index, and a clone was defined by a unique TCRB CDR3 sequence. To calculate repertoire overlap between two samples, the template counts of each clone were considered relative to each sample's total templates. Flow cytometry-measured V-gene usage correlated with V-gene usage from TCRB sequencing, with a Spearman r of approximately 0.55. TCRdb holds this immuneACCESS table with in-frame rearrangements only. Some clones are missing; in checked studies, unresolved V genes explain under half, and the rest has no known cause. The DNA was the basis for D and trimming; V, J and clone size are from that table. The sample table contains around 19,000 clones; only one count was recorded for around 81% of them. The top ten hold about 15% of the sample.

Sequences were obtained from CD8+ T cells sorted from blood. The receptor's source is an adult with rheumatoid arthritis. The sequence links TRBV7-2 to TRBJ2-4; a confident D gene designation cannot be given. The CDR3 is CASSLSPKNIQYF. The nucleotide sequence is given as TGTGCCAGCAGCTTATCTCCCAAAAACATTCAGTACTTC.